Listed here is a single T cell receptor beta chain. It was with random hexamers that 0.5 to 1 ug RNA was reverse transcribed. Via MiXCR, TCRdb re-called the immunoSEQ multiplex PCR reads, giving one row per CDR3 protein. Of about 200,000 distinct CDR3 sequences listed, about 95% are singletons. The CDR3 covers 12 residues. Germline CDR1 is LGHNA and CDR2 is YNFKEQ. Deletions cut 0 bases from V and 7 bases from J, with 7 bases between. This sample was included in a study of CD8 T cells in Susac syndrome. This sequence originates from a human donor with multiple sclerosis. Sequences were obtained from CD4+ T cells from PBMCs. The rearrangement links TRBV4-2 to TRBJ2-7; unclear D gene. The CDR3 reads CASSQDRAEQYF. The CDR3 nucleotides are TGTGCCAGCAGCCAAGATAGAGCGGAGCAGTACTTC.